The clone carrying this TCR beta chain was seen more than once but under ten times. Antigen specificity is unknown. This entry comes from a study of blood T cells in healthy people across ages. The individuals who served as donors were healthy Caucasians living in Russia, aged roughly 6 to 100. Study observations and caveats: Long-lived and aged donors differed, with more naive CD4+ cells and higher diversity in the long-lived. Lack of knowledge of donor CMV status possibly confounded expanded clonotype changes. One million T cells yielded diversity estimates that were considered underestimates.

This CDR3 is 16 amino acids long. Germline-derived CDR1 and CDR2 are MNHEY and SVGEGT. Trimming cost V 0 bases and J 2 bases; bases outside gene matches: 7. The use of a sample-barcoded 5' primer and a J-beta primer mix characterized a second PCR of about 7 to 12 cycles. A single record per CDR3 protein comes from TCRdb applying MiXCR to the 5' RACE reads. The sample has over a million distinct CDR3 sequences, around two fifths seen once. The chain is built from TRBV6-2 or TRBV6-3 and TRBJ2-7; TRBD1 aligns across 7 bases. This receptor was identified in a woman under 30 in good health. Sequencing was performed on blood. This CDR3 is CASSYSTGTVAYEQYF. In DNA form, the CDR3 reads TGTGCCAGCAGTTACTCCACCGGGACAGTGGCCTACGAGCAGTACTTC.